This T cell receptor beta chain was documented in a study of T-cell memory formation after mild COVID-19. Regarding the study as a whole: Second-wave clones peaking on day 37 lacked confirmed SARS-CoV-2 specificity.

This clonotype came up a few times. Its antigen is currently unknown. MiXCR was run by TCRdb on the 5' RACE reads, yielding one entry per CDR3 protein. Of approximately 150,000 distinct CDR3 sequences detected, about 15% appear once; the ten largest clones hold 14%. The CDR3 loop spans 14 amino acids. Germline CDR1 SGHKS, CDR2 YYEKEE (reference sequence). Trimming cost V 4 bases and J 4 bases; bases outside gene matches: 7. The sequence was obtained from an adult woman who had mild COVID-19 (a few samples of this study predate the infection). Cell type and time point are not known. This sequence joins TRBV5-5 and TRBJ1-2; 7 bases align to TRBD1. Input material: PBMCs or a T cell subset sorted from them (not recorded which). The DNA for the CDR3 is TGTGCCAGCAGCCTTACAGGGGTGAGCTATGGCTACACCTTC. As protein: CASSLTGVSYGYTF. The whole variable domain, filled in from reference TRBV5-5 and TRBJ1-2, reads DAGVTQSPTHLIKTRGQQVTLRCSPISGHKSVSWYQQVLGQGPQFIFQYYEKEERGRGNFPDRFSARQFPNYSSELNVNALLLGDSALYLCASSLTGVSYGYTFGSGTRLTVV.